Shown below are 30 T cell receptor beta chains from a single sample sequenced in a study of PD-L1 blockade in urothelial cancer (dated by TCRdb to about 2017). Library prep was done by the immunoSEQ multiplex PCR assay. Sourced from immuneACCESS, this table was stored by TCRdb with only in-frame sequences that have V and J called. A share of the clones is absent; for the studies checked, an unresolved V gene accounts for under half, and the remainder has no known explanation. The sample table lists about 63,000 clones, roughly 79% of them with a count of one. Around 5.7% of the sample belongs to the ten largest clones. The time point label here, explained by the study, means: pretreatment peripheral blood. Sequences were derived from PBMCs, sampled around atezolizumab (anti-PD-L1) treatment. The receptor source for this set is a man aged 70 or older with urothelial cancer.

The CDR3, as DNA: TGCGCCAGCAGCCAAGATTGGTCCAGGGATCAGCCCCAGCATTTT. Encoded protein: CASSQDWSRDQPQHF. The chain links TRBV4-1 to TRBJ1-5; possibly TRBD1 for D (5 bases). V shed 0 bases and J shed 5 bases, with 11 bases lying between them. The CDR3 extends over 15 amino acids. Germline V lookup: CDR1 MGHRA, CDR2 YSYEKL.

The rearrangement joins TRBV19 to TRBJ2-3; D is undetermined. This CDR3 comprises 13 residues. The germline V gene encodes CDR1 LNHDA and CDR2 SQIVND (reference sequence). Trimming shortened V by 5 bases and J by 2 bases, and 8 bases separated the two germline ends. The CDR3 nucleotides read TGTGCCAGTAGTCTCCAAGCCACAGATACGCAGTATTTT. This gives the protein CASSLQATDTQYF.

The J gene is TRBJ1-3, the V gene TRBV15; D is ambiguous. Trimming cost V 0 bases and J 2 bases, with 8 bases left between them. CDR1 LNHNV and CDR2 YYDKDF come from the germline V gene (reference sequence). This CDR3 has 15 amino acids. The CDR3 is CATSRDSEAGNTIYF. CDR3 nucleotides: TGTGCCACCAGCAGAGACTCGGAGGCTGGAAACACCATATATTTT.

This clone came up once. The chain combines TRBV5-1 with TRBJ1-3, with TRBD1 as a possible D gene (5 bases). Between the trimmed V and J ends, which lost 0 bases and 0 bases, there was a span of 10 bases. This CDR3 contains 16 residues. Germline loops: CDR1 SGHRS, CDR2 YFSETQ. CDR3 region: CASSLDPGLSGNTIYF. CDR3 DNA: TGCGCCAGCAGCTTGGATCCGGGACTCTCTGGAAACACCATATATTTT.

The chain links TRBV6-5 to TRBJ2-2, with 8 positions matching TRBD1. In germline, CDR1 is MNHEY, CDR2 SVGAGI. The CDR3 spans 15 residues. The ends lost 0 bases at V and 6 bases at J; junction bases unmatched: 3. The CDR3, as DNA: TGTGCCAGCAGTTACTCCCAGGGGGCGGCCGGGGAGCTGTTTTTT. The encoded protein is CASSYSQGAAGELFF.

V and J are TRBV5-1 and TRBJ2-2, with TRBD2 as a possible D gene (5 bases). CDR3 length: 14 residues. Trimming removed 3 bases from V and 1 base from J, with 7 bases in between. Germline assignment: CDR1 SGHRS and CDR2 YFSETQ. CDR3 amino acids: CASSSDWNTGELFF. The CDR3 DNA reads TGCGCCAGCAGCTCGGACTGGAACACCGGGGAGCTGTTTTTT.

This chain links TRBV15 with TRBJ2-5; 7 bases fit TRBD2. Trimming cost V 1 base and J 4 bases; bases outside gene matches: 3. The CDR3 totals 14 residues. Germline CDR1 LNHNV, CDR2 YYDKDF (reference sequence). The CDR3 protein is CATSRALARETQYF. In DNA, the CDR3 is TGTGCCACCAGCAGAGCACTAGCGAGAGAGACCCAGTACTTC.

The V call is TRBV6-6, the J call TRBJ1-5; possible D gene TRBD1, 6 bases. CDR1 is MNHNY, CDR2 SVGAGI, per germline (reference sequence). V was trimmed by 6 bases and J by 11 bases, leaving 17 bases between them. The CDR3 sequence is 13 residues long. The CDR3: CASSRQEPRAQHF. In nucleotides, the CDR3 is TGTGCCAGCAGCCGACAGGAGCCCAGGGCCCAGCATTTT.

V and J are TRBV5-5 and TRBJ2-4; 7 positions agree with TRBD1. The CDR3 totals 14 residues. Germline V gene lookup returns CDR1 SGHKS and CDR2 YYEKEE (reference sequence). V shed 3 bases, J shed 1 base, and the junction held 1 base outside the gene matches. DNA of the CDR3: TGTGCCAGCAGCTCGACAGGGGCCAAAAACATTCAGTACTTC. Translation gives CASSSTGAKNIQYF.

This clone was seen a handful of times. The V gene is TRBV7-2, the J gene TRBJ2-7, with 7 nucleotides matching TRBD2. The CDR3 runs 15 residues. The J segment lost 2 bases and the V segment lost 0 bases, leaving 4 bases of the junction unmatched. Germline V gene data show CDR1 as SGHTA and CDR2 as FQGNSA. The CDR3 protein is CASSLAPGGTYEQYF. The CDR3 DNA sequence: TGTGCCAGCAGCTTAGCGCCGGGGGGAACCTACGAGCAGTACTTC.

CDR3 sequence (DNA): TGCGCCAGCAGCTTGGGAGGGGACATGGGATCCTACGAGCAGTACTTC. It translates to CASSLGGDMGSYEQYF. The chain employs TRBV5-1 and TRBJ2-7; D is possibly TRBD1 (6 bases). V dropped 0 bases and J dropped 1 base, with 14 bases sitting between them. This CDR3 comprises 16 residues. CDR1 is SGHRS and CDR2 is YFSETQ in the germline V gene.

The chain joins TRBV7-2 to TRBJ1-4; 7 bases are shared with TRBD1. V lost 5 bases and J lost 7; bases outside the gene matches: 10. The germline gives CDR1 SGHTA, CDR2 FQGNSA. The CDR3 has 15 amino acids. In DNA form, the CDR3 reads TGTGCCAGCAGCGCGGAGGGGGCTGGTGGTGAAAAACTGTTTTTT. Amino acid sequence: CASSAEGAGGEKLFF.

The chain uses TRBV11-2 and TRBJ1-1; TRBD1 matches at 9 bases. CDR3 length: 15 residues. Unmatched junction bases numbered 7, after V lost 3 bases and J lost 5 bases. The germline V gene has CDR1 SGHAT and CDR2 FQNNGV. The CDR3 DNA reads as TGTGCCAGCAGCTTGACAGGGGGGGTACGGACTGAAGCTTTCTTT. Protein sequence: CASSLTGGVRTEAFF.

The gene calls are TRBV19 and TRBJ2-7; 11 nucleotides line up with TRBD2. The J segment lost 4 bases and the V segment lost 2 bases, leaving 7 bases of the junction unmatched. The CDR3 is 16 residues long. CDR1 is LNHDA, CDR2 SQIVND, per germline (reference sequence). In DNA, the CDR3 is TGTGCCAGTAGTATACGAACTAGCGGGAGTGGTTACGAGCAGTACTTC. Protein sequence: CASSIRTSGSGYEQYF.

This chain uses TRBV2 with TRBJ2-3; 13 nucleotides agree with TRBD2. Germline V gene sequence: CDR1 SNHLY, CDR2 FYNNEI. CDR3 size: 14 residues. With 6 bases clipped from V and 3 bases from J, the junction kept 0 bases outside the gene matches. CDR3 bases: TGTGCCAGCAGGACTAGCGGGGGGACAGATACGCAGTATTTT. Protein: CASRTSGGTDTQYF. The full variable domain, in which reference TRBV2 and TRBJ2-3 provide the parts outside the CDR3, is EPEVTQTPSHQVTQMGQEVILRCVPISNHLYFYWYRQILGQKVEFLVSFYNNEISEKSEIFDDQFSVERPDGSNFTLKIRSTKLEDSAMYFCASRTSGGTDTQYFGPGTRLTVL.

V and J are TRBV5-1 and TRBJ1-2, with a possible D match to TRBD1 (6 bases). Looked up from germline, CDR1 is SGHRS and CDR2 is YFSETQ. The CDR3 runs to 13 residues. Between the trimmed V and J ends, which lost 3 bases and 2 bases, there was a span of 8 bases. The CDR3 coding sequence is TGCGCCAGCAGCTACAGGGTCAACTATGGCTACACCTTC. Its translation: CASSYRVNYGYTF.

The chain carries TRBV5-4 and TRBJ2-7; a possible D gene is TRBD2 (6 bases). CDR3 size: 14 residues. Germline V gene data show CDR1 as SGHNT and CDR2 as YYREEE (reference sequence). Trimming took 0 bases from V and 6 from J, leaving 13 bases between them. CDR3 nucleotides: TGTGCCAGCAGCTTGGGGGGAGGTTCGGGCGAGCAGTACTTC. Its protein is CASSLGGGSGEQYF.

This clone was detected only once. The V gene is TRBV27, the J gene TRBJ2-7; 12 nucleotides agree with TRBD2. The CDR3 extends over 17 amino acids. The ends lost 5 bases at V and 1 base at J; junction bases unmatched: 9. Per the germline V gene, CDR1 is MNHEY and CDR2 is SMNVEV (reference sequence). The CDR3 DNA is TGTGCCAGCAGTCCACTCATGACTAGCGGGAGATCCTACGAGCAGTACTTC. It specifies CASSPLMTSGRSYEQYF.

The chain links TRBV11-2 to TRBJ2-5, with D possibly matching TRBD1 (6 bases). This CDR3 region has 14 residues. V shed 4 bases and J shed 2 bases, with 11 bases lying between them. From germline, CDR1 is SGHAT and CDR2 FQNNGV. The CDR3, as DNA: TGTGCCAGCAGCTGGGACACCTTACAAGAGACCCAGTACTTC. This sequence encodes CASSWDTLQETQYF.

The chain uses TRBV27 and TRBJ1-1, with a tentative D call TRBD1 (6 bases). Germline CDR1 is MNHEY and CDR2 is SMNVEV (reference sequence). V was clipped by 2 bases and J by 5 bases, with 15 bases between them. CDR3 size: 15 residues. CDR3 region: CASSLGRGANTEAFF. Written as DNA, the CDR3 is TGTGCCAGCAGTTTAGGTCGGGGGGCGAATACTGAAGCTTTCTTT.

The V and J genes are TRBV5-1 and TRBJ2-1; D might be TRBD2 (5 bases). Germline V CDR1 and CDR2: SGHRS, YFSETQ. The CDR3 contains 16 residues. Trimming removed 0 bases from V and 3 bases from J, with 13 bases in between. The CDR3 region has the DNA TGCGCCAGCAGCTTGGGGTCTAGCAAGAACTACAATGAGCAGTTCTTC. It specifies CASSLGSSKNYNEQFF. The whole variable domain, filled in from reference TRBV5-1 and TRBJ2-1, reads KAGVTQTPRYLIKTRGQQVTLSCSPISGHRSVSWYQQTPGQGLQFLFEYFSETQRNKGNFPGRFSGRQFSNSRSEMNVSTLELGDSALYLCASSLGSSKNYNEQFFGPGTRLTVL.

The V call is TRBV27, the J call TRBJ1-2; D possibly corresponds to TRBD1 (6 bases). The CDR3 has 14 amino acids. Germline V gene data show CDR1 as MNHEY and CDR2 as SMNVEV (reference sequence). V lost 5 bases to trimming and J lost 0 bases, with 10 bases between them. This CDR3 is CASSRTVANYGYTF. DNA for the CDR3: TGTGCCAGCAGTAGGACAGTAGCTAACTATGGCTACACCTTC.

This clone was recorded a few times. The gene calls are TRBV2 and TRBJ2-1; tentatively, D is TRBD1 (6 bases). V lost 5 bases to trimming and J lost 5 bases, with 10 bases between them. The CDR3 runs to 13 residues. Germline V gene lookup returns CDR1 SNHLY and CDR2 FYNNEI. Written as DNA, the CDR3 is TGTGCCAGCAGTCTGGACAGTAACAATGAGCAGTTCTTC. Residues: CASSLDSNNEQFF.

J is TRBJ2-7 and V is TRBV5-4; 8 nucleotides line up with TRBD2. This CDR3 has 17 amino acids. In germline, CDR1 is SGHNT, CDR2 YYREEE (reference sequence). Trimming cost V 3 bases and J 1 base; bases outside gene matches: 12. CDR3: CASSWGTLAGKSYEQYF. The DNA for the CDR3 is TGTGCCAGCAGCTGGGGCACCTTAGCGGGAAAATCCTACGAGCAGTACTTC.

V is TRBV4-1 and J is TRBJ2-3; 12 positions agree with TRBD2. V shed 1 base, J shed 6 bases, and the junction held 11 bases outside the gene matches. Germline CDR1 and CDR2: MGHRA and YSYEKL. The CDR3 is made up of 18 amino acids. CDR3 protein: CASSQARLAGARGDTQYF. The CDR3 DNA follows: TGCGCCAGCAGCCAAGCCCGACTAGCGGGGGCCCGAGGGGATACGCAGTATTTT.

This clone was counted once. The chain couples TRBV12-2 to TRBJ1-4. TRBV12-2 is given as a pseudogene. CDR3 length: 15 residues. The CDR3, as DNA: TGTGCAAGTCGCTTAGTCGGGGGGTTTCGAGAAAAACTGTTTTTT. It encodes CASRLVGGFREKLFF.

The rearrangement links TRBV2 to TRBJ2-7; 7 positions match TRBD1. From germline, CDR1 is SNHLY and CDR2 FYNNEI. This CDR3 is 13 amino acids long. V lost 7 bases to trimming and J lost 4 bases; unmatched junction nucleotides: 7. DNA for the CDR3: TGTGCCAGCAAGCAGGGGGTCCTGTACGAGCAGTACTTC. It translates to CASKQGVLYEQYF.

The J gene is TRBJ2-7, the V gene TRBV21-1; the D call of TRBD2 is as the table states it, not checked on the DNA. TRBV21-1 is recorded as a pseudogene. The CDR3 consists of 20 residues. Here the CDR3 DNA reads TGTGCCAGCAGGGTCGGACTAGCGGGGGCCCATGCATTACTTACCTACGAGCAGTACTTC. Translated, it gives CASRVGLAGAHALLTYEQYF.

The genes are TRBV2 and TRBJ2-3; 8 bases are shared with TRBD1. The ends lost 4 bases at V and 2 bases at J; junction bases unmatched: 5. Germline lookup yields CDR1 SNHLY and CDR2 FYNNEI. The CDR3 covers 15 residues. The CDR3 nucleotides read TGTGCCAGCAGTGGAACAGGGGGAATCACAGATACGCAGTATTTT. This gives the protein CASSGTGGITDTQYF.

The chain recombines TRBV5-1 with TRBJ2-7, with D perhaps TRBD2 (7 bases). Germline lookup yields CDR1 SGHRS and CDR2 YFSETQ. The CDR3 runs to 17 residues. V lost 0 bases and J lost 6, with 22 bases in between. The CDR3 bases are TGCGCCAGCAGCTTGGAAGGTGCGGGGGCGGTAGGGGGCGAGCAGTACTTC. Translated: CASSLEGAGAVGGEQYF. The full variable domain, with the rest looked up from reference TRBV5-1 and TRBJ2-7, is KAGVTQTPRYLIKTRGQQVTLSCSPISGHRSVSWYQQTPGQGLQFLFEYFSETQRNKGNFPGRFSGRQFSNSRSEMNVSTLELGDSALYLCASSLEGAGAVGGEQYFGPGTRLTVT.